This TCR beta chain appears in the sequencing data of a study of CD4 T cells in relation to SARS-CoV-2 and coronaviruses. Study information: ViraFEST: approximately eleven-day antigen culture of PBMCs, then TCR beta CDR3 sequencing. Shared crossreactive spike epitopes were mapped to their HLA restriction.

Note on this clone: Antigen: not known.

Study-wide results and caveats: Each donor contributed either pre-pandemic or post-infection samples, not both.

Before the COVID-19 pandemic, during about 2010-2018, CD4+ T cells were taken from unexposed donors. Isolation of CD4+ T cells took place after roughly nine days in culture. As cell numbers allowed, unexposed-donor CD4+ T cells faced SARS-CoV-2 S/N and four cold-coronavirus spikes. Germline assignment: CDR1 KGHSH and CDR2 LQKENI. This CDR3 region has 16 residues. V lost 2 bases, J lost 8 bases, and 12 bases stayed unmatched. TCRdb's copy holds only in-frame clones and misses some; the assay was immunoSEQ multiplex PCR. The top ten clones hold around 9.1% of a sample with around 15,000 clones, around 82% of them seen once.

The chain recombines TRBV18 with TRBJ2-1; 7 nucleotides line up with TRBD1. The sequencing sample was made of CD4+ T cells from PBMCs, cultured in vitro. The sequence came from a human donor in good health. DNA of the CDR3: TGTGCCAGCTCACCAGGCCGGGACAGCTTTGGGGATGAGCAGTTCTTC. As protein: CASSPGRDSFGDEQFF.